The rows below give T cell receptor beta chains drawn from one sample of a study of breast tumors, draining lymph nodes, adjacent tissues. TCRdb re-analysed the multiplex PCR reads in MiXCR, keeping a single row per CDR3 protein. Of 90,000 to 120,000 distinct CDR3 sequences listed, 21% were seen once; the top ten hold approximately 1.3%. The specimen was axillary lymph node tissue. The source is a female donor with breast cancer. Some clones in this sample may be carry-over from other donors' samples. CDR3s include the opening cysteine and the closing phenylalanine or tryptophan. Each record gives: CDR3 protein, CDR3 DNA, J gene, clone size, V gene, CDR3 length, D gene. The D gene is left open where the match is weak. Size is stated for part of the rows, as once, few or many counts, or as a class when the clone is expanded.

CDR3 protein: CASSERTLTSGNTIYF
CDR3 DNA: TGCGCCAGCAGTGAACGGACTCTTACCTCTGGAAACACCATATATTTT
J gene: TRBJ1-3
clone size: many
V gene: TRBV10-2
CDR3 length: 16
D gene: NA

CDR3 protein: CATSPRGGEQFF
CDR3 DNA: TGTGCCACCAGTCCGCGGGGAGGTGAGCAGTTCTTC
J gene: TRBJ2-1
clone size: many
V gene: TRBV24-1
CDR3 length: 12
D gene: NA

CDR3 protein: CASSSNGLAGFYNEQFF
CDR3 DNA: TGTGCCAGCAGTTCTAACGGACTAGCGGGATTTTACAATGAGCAGTTCTTC
J gene: TRBJ2-1
clone size: many
V gene: TRBV6-1
CDR3 length: 17
D gene: TRBD2

CDR3 protein: CATSETTAPNTDTQYF
CDR3 DNA: TGTGCCACCAGTGAGACGACAGCCCCTAATACAGATACGCAGTATTTT
J gene: TRBJ2-3
clone size: many
V gene: TRBV24-1
CDR3 length: 16
D gene: NA

CDR3 protein: CASTQLRSGSTIYF
CDR3 DNA: TGTGCCAGCACCCAACTCCGCTCTGGAAGCACCATATATTTT
J gene: TRBJ1-3
clone size: NA
V gene: TRBV7-9
CDR3 length: 14
D gene: NA

CDR3 protein: CASTIGLSGNTIYF
CDR3 DNA: TGTGCCAGCACTATAGGTTTATCTGGAAACACCATATATTTT
J gene: TRBJ1-3
clone size: NA
V gene: TRBV28
CDR3 length: 14
D gene: NA

CDR3 protein: CASHPGANYGYTF
CDR3 DNA: TGTGCCTCCCACCCCGGAGCTAACTATGGCTACACCTTC
J gene: TRBJ1-2
clone size: many
V gene: TRBV10-3
CDR3 length: 13
D gene: NA

CDR3 protein: CATSRGGLQETQYF
CDR3 DNA: TGTGCCACCAGCAGAGGTGGTCTCCAAGAGACCCAGTACTTC
J gene: TRBJ2-5
clone size: many
V gene: TRBV15
CDR3 length: 14
D gene: NA

CDR3 protein: CASSSGPYRSGNTIYF
CDR3 DNA: TGTGCCAGCAGCTCGGGGCCCTATAGAAGTGGAAACACCATATATTTT
J gene: TRBJ1-3
clone size: many
V gene: TRBV5-6
CDR3 length: 16
D gene: NA

CDR3 protein: CASRPESGGYQPQHF
CDR3 DNA: TGTGCCAGTAGACCCGAGTCCGGTGGTTATCAGCCCCAGCATTTT
J gene: TRBJ1-5
clone size: many
V gene: TRBV19
CDR3 length: 15
D gene: NA

CDR3 protein: CAWSVKREAGGELFF
CDR3 DNA: TGTGCCTGGAGTGTTAAGCGGGAGGCGGGCGGGGAGCTGTTTTTT
J gene: TRBJ2-2
clone size: NA
V gene: TRBV30
CDR3 length: 15
D gene: TRBD2

CDR3 protein: CASSLQGSNQPQHF
CDR3 DNA: TGTGCCAGCAGCCTCCAGGGAAGCAATCAGCCCCAGCATTTT
J gene: TRBJ1-5
clone size: many
V gene: TRBV13
CDR3 length: 14
D gene: NA

CDR3 protein: CASTPGGGRNEQFF
CDR3 DNA: TGTGCCAGCACCCCCGGTGGAGGAAGGAATGAGCAGTTCTTC
J gene: TRBJ2-1
clone size: NA
V gene: TRBV27
CDR3 length: 14
D gene: NA

CDR3 protein: CASSLDPGAGELFF
CDR3 DNA: TGTGCCAGCAGCTTAGATCCGGGGGCCGGGGAGCTGTTTTTT
J gene: TRBJ2-2
clone size: many
V gene: TRBV11-3
CDR3 length: 14
D gene: NA

CDR3 protein: CASSSGVLETQYF
CDR3 DNA: TGTGCCAGCAGTTCAGGGGTTTTGGAGACCCAGTACTTC
J gene: TRBJ2-5
clone size: many
V gene: TRBV28
CDR3 length: 13
D gene: NA

CDR3 protein: CASGETQYF
CDR3 DNA: TGTGCCAGCGGAGAGACCCAGTACTTC
J gene: TRBJ2-5
clone size: many
V gene: TRBV27
CDR3 length: 9
D gene: NA

CDR3 protein: CASSLVGGTTEAFF
CDR3 DNA: TGCGCCAGCAGCTTGGTGGGGGGTACCACTGAAGCTTTCTTT
J gene: TRBJ1-1
clone size: NA
V gene: TRBV5-1
CDR3 length: 14
D gene: NA

CDR3 protein: CASSPTSGRGYEQYF
CDR3 DNA: TGTGCCAGCAGTCCCACTAGCGGGAGGGGTTACGAGCAGTACTTC
J gene: TRBJ2-7
clone size: NA
V gene: TRBV19
CDR3 length: 15
D gene: TRBD2

CDR3 protein: CASRAGQGWYGYTF
CDR3 DNA: TGTGCCAGCAGAGCCGGACAGGGCTGGTATGGCTACACCTTC
J gene: TRBJ1-2
clone size: many
V gene: TRBV12-3/TRBV12-4
CDR3 length: 14
D gene: TRBD1

CDR3 protein: CASSEHRGNQPQHF
CDR3 DNA: TGTGCCAGCAGTGAACATAGGGGCAATCAGCCCCAGCATTTT
J gene: TRBJ1-5
clone size: many
V gene: TRBV6-1
CDR3 length: 14
D gene: NA

CDR3 protein: CASSAQGGRANEQFF
CDR3 DNA: TGTGCCAGCAGTGCCCAGGGAGGGCGTGCGAATGAGCAGTTCTTC
J gene: TRBJ2-1
clone size: many
V gene: TRBV2
CDR3 length: 15
D gene: TRBD2

CDR3 protein: CASSLGAGQGSSPLHF
CDR3 DNA: TGTGCCAGCAGTTTAGGGGCGGGACAGGGAAGTTCACCCCTCCACTTT
J gene: TRBJ1-6
clone size: many
V gene: TRBV12-3/TRBV12-4
CDR3 length: 16
D gene: TRBD1

CDR3 protein: CASQRELGHNEQFF
CDR3 DNA: TGTGCCAGCCAGCGGGAGTTAGGGCACAATGAGCAGTTCTTC
J gene: TRBJ2-1
clone size: NA
V gene: TRBV2
CDR3 length: 14
D gene: TRBD2

CDR3 protein: CASSYRQEEPWNYGYTF
CDR3 DNA: TGTGCCAGCAGTTATCGACAGGAGGAGCCCTGGAACTATGGCTACACCTTC
J gene: TRBJ1-2
clone size: many
V gene: TRBV6-5
CDR3 length: 17
D gene: NA

CDR3 protein: CASSQGGQGHQPQHF
CDR3 DNA: TGCGCCAGCAGCCAAGGGGGACAGGGGCATCAGCCCCAGCATTTT
J gene: TRBJ1-5
clone size: many
V gene: TRBV4-1
CDR3 length: 15
D gene: TRBD1

CDR3 protein: CASSRSTQETQYF
CDR3 DNA: TGTGCCAGCTCTCGCTCTACCCAAGAGACCCAGTACTTC
J gene: TRBJ2-5
clone size: NA
V gene: TRBV18
CDR3 length: 13
D gene: NA

CDR3 protein: CASTPDQRLTGELFF
CDR3 DNA: TGTGCCAGCACCCCGGACCAGAGGCTCACCGGGGAGCTGTTTTTT
J gene: TRBJ2-2
clone size: NA
V gene: TRBV7-9
CDR3 length: 15
D gene: NA

CDR3 protein: CSVASGNTIYF
CDR3 DNA: TGCAGCGTTGCTTCTGGAAACACCATATATTTT
J gene: TRBJ1-3
clone size: many
V gene: TRBV29-1
CDR3 length: 11
D gene: NA

CDR3 protein: CASSYIAGGSSGELFF
CDR3 DNA: TGTGCCAGCAGTTATATTGCGGGAGGGTCGTCCGGGGAGCTGTTTTTT
J gene: TRBJ2-2
clone size: many
V gene: TRBV6-2/TRBV6-3
CDR3 length: 16
D gene: TRBD2

CDR3 protein: CASGGGGEAEKLFF
CDR3 DNA: TGTGCCAGCGGCGGAGGGGGTGAGGCTGAAAAACTGTTTTTT
J gene: TRBJ1-4
clone size: once
V gene: TRBV28
CDR3 length: 14
D gene: NA

CDR3 protein: CASSLGPGVYEQYF
CDR3 DNA: TGCGCCAGCAGCTTGGGCCCGGGGGTATACGAGCAGTACTTC
J gene: TRBJ2-7
clone size: many
V gene: TRBV5-1
CDR3 length: 14
D gene: NA

CDR3 protein: CASSAQSSGANALTF
CDR3 DNA: TGTGCCAGTAGTGCTCAGAGCTCTGGGGCCAACGCCCTGACTTTC
J gene: TRBJ2-6
clone size: NA
V gene: TRBV19
CDR3 length: 15
D gene: NA

CDR3 protein: CASSGTGATGELFF
CDR3 DNA: TGTGCCAGCAGCGGCACGGGGGCCACCGGGGAGCTGTTTTTT
J gene: TRBJ2-2
clone size: many
V gene: TRBV5-6
CDR3 length: 14
D gene: NA

CDR3 protein: CASSYRDRVNNEQFF
CDR3 DNA: TGTGCCAGCAGTTATCGGGACAGGGTTAACAATGAGCAGTTCTTC
J gene: TRBJ2-1
clone size: many
V gene: TRBV6-5
CDR3 length: 15
D gene: TRBD1

CDR3 protein: CASNSYEQYF
CDR3 DNA: TGTGCCAGCAATTCCTACGAGCAGTACTTC
J gene: TRBJ2-7
clone size: many
V gene: TRBV11-3
CDR3 length: 10
D gene: NA

CDR3 protein: CASRLASGANVLAF
CDR3 DNA: TGTGCCAGCAGGTTGGCCTCTGGGGCCAACGTCCTGGCTTTC
J gene: TRBJ2-6
clone size: NA
V gene: TRBV5-6
CDR3 length: 14
D gene: NA

CDR3 protein: CAVQTGTDIYGYTF
CDR3 DNA: TGTGCCGTGCAAACCGGGACAGATATCTATGGCTACACCTTC
J gene: TRBJ1-2
clone size: many
V gene: TRBV6-6
CDR3 length: 14
D gene: TRBD1

CDR3 protein: CAVGGTGAYEQYF
CDR3 DNA: TGTGCAGTCGGCGGGACGGGTGCCTACGAGCAGTACTTC
J gene: TRBJ2-7
clone size: many
V gene: TRBV27
CDR3 length: 13
D gene: NA

CDR3 protein: CATSGTGGDYNEQFF
CDR3 DNA: TGTGCCACCTCAGGGACAGGGGGCGATTACAATGAGCAGTTCTTC
J gene: TRBJ2-1
clone size: many
V gene: TRBV24-1
CDR3 length: 15
D gene: TRBD1

CDR3 protein: CASSENRGPYNEQFF
CDR3 DNA: TGTGCCAGCAGTGAGAACAGGGGGCCATACAATGAGCAGTTCTTC
J gene: TRBJ2-1
clone size: many
V gene: TRBV2
CDR3 length: 15
D gene: TRBD1

CDR3 protein: CASRTGPDYEQYF
CDR3 DNA: TGTGCCAGTAGGACGGGGCCAGACTACGAGCAGTACTTC
J gene: TRBJ2-7
clone size: many
V gene: TRBV19
CDR3 length: 13
D gene: NA

CDR3 protein: CASRVGDPLETQYF
CDR3 DNA: TGCGCCAGCAGAGTAGGGGACCCTTTGGAGACCCAGTACTTC
J gene: TRBJ2-5
clone size: many
V gene: TRBV5-1
CDR3 length: 14
D gene: NA